This TCR beta chain was sequenced during a study of vaccination effects on CD4 cells after COVID-19. Expansion with viral peptide pools was applied to antigen-specific CD4+ T cells by the ViraFEST assay prior to sequencing. Subsequent to a culture period of more than 8 days, CD4+ T cells were isolated. According to the study, vaccine recipients showed no prior SARS-CoV-2 infection and negative nucleocapsid antibodies. Cultures of about 2 million PBMC per well contained about 10 IU/ml IL-2 plus 10 ug/ml peptides. Days 3 and 7 saw half the medium replaced with IL-2 medium. V shed 0 bases and J 6 bases; nucleotides not matched to a gene: 4. The CDR3 runs to 16 residues. Germline loops: CDR1 MGHRA, CDR2 YSYEKL. Generated by immunoSEQ multiplex PCR, the TCRdb table keeps only in-frame clones and is missing some. Here the sample spans around 71,000 clones, under 75% being singletons. About this clone itself: Its antigen is not known.

Sequences were derived from CD4+ T cells from PBMCs cultured with HCoV-OC43 spike peptides, sampled before COVID-19 vaccination. Subset: HCoV-OC43 spike overlapping peptide pool stimulation. The chain carries TRBV4-1 and TRBJ1-6; 8 bases map to TRBD1. This receptor was obtained from a human donor who received a COVID-19 vaccine. The CDR3 DNA is TGCGCCAGCAGCCAAGAGGCAGGGGGCATTAATTCACCCCTCCACTTT. Its translation: CASSQEAGGINSPLHF.